These 28 T cell receptor beta chains share one sample of origin, sequenced in a study of cytomegalovirus exposure and HLA in healthy donors. Amplification used 60 Vbeta primers and 13 Jbeta primers. TCRdb's copy holds only in-frame clones and misses some; the assay was immunoSEQ multiplex PCR. This sample yields nearly 110,000 clones, of which over 60% are seen a single time; more than 4% belongs to the top ten. Input material: PBMCs. Every receptor here comes from a male donor in good health and CMV-seronegative.

The chain carries TRBV7-9 and TRBJ2-1; 8 positions match TRBD2. The V segment lost 2 bases and the J segment 9 bases; nucleotides outside the gene matches: 9. The CDR3 consists of 15 residues. The germline V gene has CDR1 SEHNR and CDR2 FQNEAQ (reference sequence). CDR3 in DNA: TGTGCCAGCAGCTTAACCAGCGGGAGTAGGACTGAGCAGTTCTTC. Protein product: CASSLTSGSRTEQFF. The whole variable domain, filled in from reference TRBV7-9 and TRBJ2-1, reads DTGVSQNPRHKITKRGQNVTFRCDPISEHNRLYWYRQTLGQGPEFLTYFQNEAQLEKSRLLSDRFSAERPKGSFSTLEIQRTEQGDSAMYLCASSLTSGSRTEQFFGPGTRLTVL.

The chain recombines TRBV30 with TRBJ2-2; D unresolved. CDR1 is GTSNPN, CDR2 SVGIG, per germline (reference sequence). This CDR3 contains 13 residues. Trimming shortened V by 1 base and J by 1 base, and 4 bases separated the two germline ends. The CDR3 DNA sequence: TGTGCCTGGAGTGCGGGGAACACCGGGGAGCTGTTTTTT. It yields the protein CAWSAGNTGELFF.

The chain couples TRBV6-4 to TRBJ2-1, with 8 bases matching TRBD1. Germline V CDR1 and CDR2: MRHNA, SNTAGT. V shed 4 bases and J 8 bases; nucleotides not matched to a gene: 7. This CDR3 is built from 14 residues. DNA of the CDR3: TGTGCCAGCAGTGGGGGACAGGCTAGCGATGAGCAGTTCTTC. Translation: CASSGGQASDEQFF.

The chain carries TRBV14 and TRBJ2-2, with TRBD2 identical over 10 bases. From germline, CDR1 is SGHDN and CDR2 FVKESK. The CDR3 loop spans 17 amino acids. With 0 bases clipped from V and 4 bases from J, the junction kept 5 bases outside the gene matches. Written as DNA, the CDR3 is TGTGCCAGCAGCCAAGACAAGCGGGAGGGCCGCACCGGGGAGCTGTTTTTT. Amino acid sequence: CASSQDKREGRTGELFF.

The J gene is TRBJ2-7, the V gene TRBV2, with TRBD1 matching over 10 bases. V gave up 4 bases and J gave up 2 bases; unmatched junction bases: 2. Per germline, CDR1 SNHLY and CDR2 FYNNEI. The CDR3 covers 14 residues. CDR3 bases: TGTGCCAGCAGTGTGGGGACAGGGGCCTACGAGCAGTACTTC. The encoded protein is CASSVGTGAYEQYF.

The chain links TRBV28 to TRBJ2-7; D is perhaps TRBD1 (6 bases). Trimming stripped 6 bases from V and 5 bases from J, with 11 bases between. Germline V CDR1 and CDR2: MDHEN, SYDVKM. The CDR3 totals 12 residues. CDR3 bases: TGTGCCAGCAGCCGGGGACAAAACGAGCAGTACTTC. Translating gives CASSRGQNEQYF.

The V and J genes are TRBV5-1 and TRBJ1-3, with D possibly TRBD1 on 6 matching bases. Trimming shortened V by 4 bases and J by 2 bases, and 13 bases separated the two germline ends. CDR1 and CDR2 from the germline V gene are SGHRS and YFSETQ. CDR3 length equals 15 residues. The CDR3 DNA reads as TGCGCCAGCAGCCCGGACAGAAAGACTGGAAACACCATATATTTT. Translating gives CASSPDRKTGNTIYF.

The rearrangement links TRBV29-1 to TRBJ2-5; D is possibly TRBD1 (6 bases). V was shortened by 7 bases and J by 5 bases, with 14 bases between the two germline ends. The CDR3 has 12 residues. CDR1 is SQVTM and CDR2 is ANQGSEA in the germline V gene. The CDR3 spells CSAYRVQETQYF. As DNA, the CDR3 is TGCAGCGCCTACAGGGTCCAGGAGACCCAGTACTTC.

The genes are TRBV6-6 and TRBJ2-7; 9 bases agree with TRBD2. Germline V gene sequence: CDR1 MNHNY, CDR2 SVGAGI (reference sequence). This CDR3 comprises 12 residues. The ends lost 8 bases at V and 4 bases at J; junction bases unmatched: 3. CDR3 DNA: TGTGCCAGCGCGGGAGGGCTGTACGAGCAGTACTTC. Translation: CASAGGLYEQYF.

V and J are TRBV10-2 and TRBJ1-5, with D hard to call. The V and J ends lost 4 bases and 6 bases respectively, with 10 bases between them. CDR3 length: 13 residues. Germline-derived CDR1 and CDR2 are WSHSY and SAAADI. The CDR3: CASSGTAGQPQHF. For the CDR3, the DNA is TGCGCCAGCAGTGGTACAGCGGGTCAGCCCCAGCATTTT.

J is TRBJ1-3 and V is TRBV7-8; TRBD1 might be the D (6 bases). The CDR3 sequence is 14 residues long. V gave up 5 bases and J gave up 4 bases, with 12 bases separating them. Per the germline V gene, CDR1 is SGHVS and CDR2 is FQNEAQ. As DNA, the CDR3 is TGTGCCAGCAGCGAACAGGGTGTCGGAAACACCATATATTTT. Its protein is CASSEQGVGNTIYF.

This chain connects TRBV19 to TRBJ2-5; D is unresolved. From germline, CDR1 is LNHDA and CDR2 SQIVND (reference sequence). V dropped 0 bases and J dropped 5 bases, with 16 bases sitting between them. This CDR3 is 16 amino acids long. CDR3 coding DNA: TGTGCCAGTAGTATAGATTTGTGGTCCCCCGGGGAGACCCAGTACTTC. The encoded protein is CASSIDLWSPGETQYF.

The chain links TRBV30 to TRBJ2-7; D perhaps matches TRBD1 (6 bases). The germline V gene encodes CDR1 GTSNPN and CDR2 SVGIG (reference sequence). With 4 bases removed from V and 5 bases from J, the gap between germline ends came to 12 bases. CDR3 length: 12 residues. As DNA, the CDR3 is TGTGCCTGGACAGGGGCTAGGGACGAGCAGTACTTC. Translated, it gives CAWTGARDEQYF.

This clone was seen just once. The chain uses TRBV5-6 and TRBJ2-7; the match to TRBD2 covers 12 bases. V was clipped by 0 bases and J by 4 bases; unmatched bases: 5. The CDR3 totals 16 residues. CDR1 and CDR2 (germline): SGHDT, YYEEEE. Here the CDR3 reads CASSLGLAGAEYEQYF. As DNA, the CDR3 is TGTGCCAGCAGCTTGGGACTAGCGGGAGCGGAGTACGAGCAGTACTTC.

The sample holds a few counts of this clone. The V call is TRBV19, the J call TRBJ1-5, with 9 positions matching TRBD1. The CDR3 spans 15 residues. V gave up 8 bases and J gave up 6 bases; unmatched junction bases: 11. Germline lookup yields CDR1 LNHDA and CDR2 SQIVND (reference sequence). CDR3 sequence reads: CASVEVGTGSQPQHF. CDR3 DNA sequence: TGTGCCAGTGTAGAGGTGGGGACAGGGAGTCAGCCCCAGCATTTT.

This clone was seen more than once but under ten times. The V and J genes are TRBV29-1 and TRBJ2-5; D may be TRBD2 (6 bases). The CDR3 has 16 residues. Trimming removed 0 bases from V and 1 base from J, with 15 bases in between. CDR1 and CDR2 from the germline V gene are SQVTM and ANQGSEA. The CDR3 DNA reads TGCAGCGTTGAAGATGGGTGGAGGGGACTCCAAGAGACCCAGTACTTC. Amino acid sequence: CSVEDGWRGLQETQYF.

The CDR3 nucleotides are TGTGCCAGCAGTGTTCTGCTAGCCAATGAGCAGTTCTTC. Translating gives CASSVLLANEQFF. This rearrangement joins TRBV2 to TRBJ2-1; TRBD2 might be the D (5 bases). Trimming cost V 4 bases and J 6 bases, with 10 bases left between them. The CDR3 loop spans 13 amino acids. Germline-derived CDR1 and CDR2 are SNHLY and FYNNEI.

This clone was counted between two and nine times. V gene TRBV27 combines with J gene TRBJ2-2, with 10 bases lining up with TRBD2. Germline CDR1 and CDR2: MNHEY and SMNVEV (reference sequence). This CDR3 is 16 amino acids long. J was trimmed by 1 base and V by 4 bases; bases with no gene match: 3. CDR3 DNA: TGTGCCAGCAGTTCGTTAGCGGGGGGGAACACCGGGGAGCTGTTTTTT. Translated, it gives CASSSLAGGNTGELFF.

This rearrangement joins TRBV27 to TRBJ2-7, with 11 bases identical to TRBD2. Germline CDR1 is MNHEY and CDR2 is SMNVEV (reference sequence). V shed 5 bases, J shed 4 bases, and the junction held 1 base outside the gene matches. The CDR3 is made up of 13 amino acids. CDR3 in DNA: TGTGCCAGCAGTGGGACTAGCGGTTACGAGCAGTACTTC. It is translated as CASSGTSGYEQYF.

This clone was counted a few times. This chain uses TRBV5-4 with TRBJ2-2, with unresolved D. Germline loops: CDR1 SGHNT, CDR2 YYREEE (reference sequence). This CDR3 has 13 amino acids. Trimming pared 4 bases from V and 2 bases from J, leaving 6 bases between. The CDR3 region has the DNA TGTGCCAGCAGCATCAGTAACACCGGGGAGCTGTTTTTT. This encodes CASSISNTGELFF.

This clone was seen more than once but under ten times. The chain links TRBV7-2 to TRBJ2-7; 8 bases line up with TRBD1. Trimming removed 5 bases from V and 7 bases from J; junction bases left unmatched: 10. Per germline, CDR1 SGHTA and CDR2 FQGNSA. CDR3 length equals 14 residues. This CDR3 reads CASSPDRGLGEQYF. In nucleotides, the CDR3 is TGTGCCAGCAGCCCAGACAGGGGTCTGGGGGAGCAGTACTTC. The full variable domain, in which reference TRBV7-2 and TRBJ2-7 provide the parts outside the CDR3, is GAGVSQSPSNKVTEKGKDVELRCDPISGHTALYWYRQSLGQGLEFLIYFQGNSAPDKSGLPSDRFSAERTGGSVSTLTIQRTQQEDSAVYLCASSPDRGLGEQYFGPGTRLTVT.

The chain couples TRBV7-3 to TRBJ2-5, with TRBD1 matching over 11 bases. CDR3 length: 13 residues. After removal of 5 bases from V and 5 bases from J, the junction contained 1 base not matched to a gene. Germline V gives CDR1 SGHTA, CDR2 FQGTGA. The CDR3 spells CASSRDRGETQYF. In nucleotides, the CDR3 is TGTGCCAGCAGCCGGGACAGGGGGGAGACCCAGTACTTC.

The chain combines TRBV4-2 with TRBJ1-3, with no clear D. CDR3 length equals 16 residues. CDR1 and CDR2 (germline): LGHNA, YNFKEQ. The germline V and J ends were trimmed by 1 base and 1 base, with 11 bases remaining between them. The CDR3 reads CASSQGPSGSGNTIYF. CDR3 bases: TGTGCCAGCAGCCAAGGTCCCAGCGGTTCTGGAAACACCATATATTTT.

This sequence joins TRBV25-1 and TRBJ2-5, with a tentative D call TRBD2 (6 bases). Germline V gives CDR1 MGHDK, CDR2 SYGVNS. Trimming pared 5 bases from V and 7 bases from J, leaving 8 bases between. CDR3 length equals 11 residues. DNA of the CDR3: TGTGCCAGCAGTCTCGGGGGGACCCAGTACTTC. Its protein product is CASSLGGTQYF.

The genes are TRBV7-7 and TRBJ2-3, with 7 bases fitting TRBD2. This CDR3 is built from 13 residues. The ends lost 5 bases at V and 4 bases at J; junction bases unmatched: 3. Germline CDR1 and CDR2: SSHAT and FNYEAQ (reference sequence). CDR3 bases: TGTGCCAGCAGCCTGGCGGGGGCAGATACGCAGTATTTT. Translating gives CASSLAGADTQYF.

The chain joins TRBV7-3 to TRBJ2-2; D unresolved. The germline gives CDR1 SGHTA, CDR2 FQGTGA. Trimming took 1 base from V and 8 from J, leaving 11 bases between them. The CDR3 loop spans 14 amino acids. This CDR3 reads CASSLISLKGELFF. The CDR3, as DNA: TGTGCCAGCAGCTTAATAAGCTTAAAGGGGGAGCTGTTTTTT.

The chain employs TRBV19 and TRBJ2-3; 14 positions agree with TRBD2. This CDR3 spans 17 amino acids. The ends lost 4 bases at V and 4 bases at J; junction bases unmatched: 7. The germline V gene encodes CDR1 LNHDA and CDR2 SQIVND (reference sequence). This chain's CDR3 is CASSTGTSGSRADTQYF. In DNA form, the CDR3 reads TGTGCCAGTAGTACGGGGACTAGCGGGAGTCGGGCAGATACGCAGTATTTT.

The chain uses TRBV15 and TRBJ2-3; the match to TRBD2 covers 13 bases. The germline V gene has CDR1 LNHNV and CDR2 YYDKDF (reference sequence). The CDR3 length is 14 residues. The J segment lost 2 bases and the V segment lost 9 bases, leaving 2 bases of the junction unmatched. Here the CDR3 reads CATTSGRATDTQYF. CDR3 DNA: TGTGCCACAACTAGCGGGAGGGCCACAGATACGCAGTATTTT.